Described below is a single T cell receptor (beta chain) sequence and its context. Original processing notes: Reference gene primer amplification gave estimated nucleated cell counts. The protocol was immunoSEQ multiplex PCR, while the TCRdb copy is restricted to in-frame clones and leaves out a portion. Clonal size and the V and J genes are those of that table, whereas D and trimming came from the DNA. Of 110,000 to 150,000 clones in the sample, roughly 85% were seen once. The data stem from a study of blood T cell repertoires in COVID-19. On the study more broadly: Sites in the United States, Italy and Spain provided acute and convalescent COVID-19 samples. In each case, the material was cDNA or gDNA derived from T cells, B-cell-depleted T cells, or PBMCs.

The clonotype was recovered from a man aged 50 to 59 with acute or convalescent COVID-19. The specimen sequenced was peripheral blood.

The CDR3 reads CAISESGQGGTEAFF. The CDR3 DNA follows: TGTGCCATCAGTGAATCGGGACAGGGAGGGACTGAAGCTTTCTTT. V is TRBV10-3 and J is TRBJ1-1, with TRBD1 matching over 9 bases. After removal of 3 bases from V and 5 bases from J, the junction contained 7 bases not matched to a gene. Germline assignment: CDR1 ENHRY and CDR2 SYGVKD. There are 15 residues in the CDR3.